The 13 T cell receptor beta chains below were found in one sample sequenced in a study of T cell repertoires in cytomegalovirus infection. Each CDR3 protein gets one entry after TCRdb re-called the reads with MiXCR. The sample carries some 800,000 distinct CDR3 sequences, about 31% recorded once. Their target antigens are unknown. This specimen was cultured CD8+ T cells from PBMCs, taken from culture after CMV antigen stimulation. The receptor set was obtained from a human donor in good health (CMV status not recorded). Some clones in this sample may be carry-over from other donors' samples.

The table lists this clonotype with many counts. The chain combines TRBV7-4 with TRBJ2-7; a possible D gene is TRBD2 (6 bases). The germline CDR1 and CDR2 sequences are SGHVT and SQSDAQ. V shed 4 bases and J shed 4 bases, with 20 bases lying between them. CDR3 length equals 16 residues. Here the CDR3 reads CASSYPGGKIKYEQYV. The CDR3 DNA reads TGTGCCAGCAGCTACCCCGGGGGAAAAATCAAATACGAGCAGTACGTC.

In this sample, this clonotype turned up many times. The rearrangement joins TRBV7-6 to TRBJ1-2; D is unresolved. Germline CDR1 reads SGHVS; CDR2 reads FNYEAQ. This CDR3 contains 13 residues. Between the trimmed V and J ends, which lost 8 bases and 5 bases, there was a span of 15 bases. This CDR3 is CASAPSSSYGYTF. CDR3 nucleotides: TGTGCCAGCGCCCCCTCGTCATCTTATGGCTACACCTTC.

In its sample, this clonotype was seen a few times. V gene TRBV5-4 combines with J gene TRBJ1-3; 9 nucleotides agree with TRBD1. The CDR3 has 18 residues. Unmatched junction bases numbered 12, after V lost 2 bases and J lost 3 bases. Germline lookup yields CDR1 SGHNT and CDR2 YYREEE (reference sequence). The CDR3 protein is CASSFGGDRDSVGNTIYF. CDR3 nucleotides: TGTGCCAGCAGCTTTGGTGGGGACAGGGACAGTGTTGGAAACACCATATATTTT.

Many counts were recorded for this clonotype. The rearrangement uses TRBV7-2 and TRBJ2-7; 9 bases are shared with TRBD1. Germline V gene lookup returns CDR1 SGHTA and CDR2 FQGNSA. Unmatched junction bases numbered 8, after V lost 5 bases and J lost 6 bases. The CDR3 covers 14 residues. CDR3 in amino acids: CASSAGVTGGEQYV. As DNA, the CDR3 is TGTGCCAGCAGCGCAGGGGTGACAGGGGGCGAGCAGTACGTC.

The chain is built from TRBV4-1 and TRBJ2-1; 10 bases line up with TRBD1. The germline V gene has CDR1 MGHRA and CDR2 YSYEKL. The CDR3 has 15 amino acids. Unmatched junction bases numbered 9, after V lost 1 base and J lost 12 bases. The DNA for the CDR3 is TGCGCCAGCAGCCAAGTCGCGGGACAGGGGTTTGGGCAGTTCTTC. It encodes CASSQVAGQGFGQFF.

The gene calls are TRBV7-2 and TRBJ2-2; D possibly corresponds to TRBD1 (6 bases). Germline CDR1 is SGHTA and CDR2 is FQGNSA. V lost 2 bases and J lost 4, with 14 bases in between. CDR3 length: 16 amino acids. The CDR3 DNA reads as TGTGCCAGCAGCTTAATCTGGGACATTCGCACCGGGGAGCTGTTTTTT. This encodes CASSLIWDIRTGELFF.

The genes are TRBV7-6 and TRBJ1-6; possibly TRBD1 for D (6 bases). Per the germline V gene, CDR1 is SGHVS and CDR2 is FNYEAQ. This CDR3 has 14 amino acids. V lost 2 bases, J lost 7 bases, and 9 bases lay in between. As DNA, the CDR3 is TGTGCCAGCAGCTTATCCACAGGGAATTCACCCCTCCACTTT. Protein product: CASSLSTGNSPLHF.

The CDR3 nucleotides read TGTGCCAGCAGCGTAGGCAGGGTGGCCACTGAAGCTTTCTTT. Translating gives CASSVGRVATEAFF. The chain employs TRBV9 and TRBJ1-1; possibly TRBD1 for D (5 bases). V dropped 0 bases and J dropped 4 bases, with 10 bases sitting between them. The CDR3 totals 14 residues. In germline, CDR1 is SGDLS, CDR2 YYNGEE.

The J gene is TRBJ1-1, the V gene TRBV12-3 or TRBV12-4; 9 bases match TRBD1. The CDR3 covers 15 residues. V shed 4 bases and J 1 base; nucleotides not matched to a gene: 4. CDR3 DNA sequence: TGTGCCAGCAGTTCGGGGACAGGGAAGAACACTGAAGCTTTCTTT. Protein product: CASSSGTGKNTEAFF.

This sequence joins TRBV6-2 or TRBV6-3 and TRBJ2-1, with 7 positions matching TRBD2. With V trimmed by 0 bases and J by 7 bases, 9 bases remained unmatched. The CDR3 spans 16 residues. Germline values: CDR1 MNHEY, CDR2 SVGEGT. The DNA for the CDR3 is TGTGCCAGCAGTTACTCGGCGGAGCGGGGAGGGAATGAGCAGTTCTTC. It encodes CASSYSAERGGNEQFF.

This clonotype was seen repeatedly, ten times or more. CDR3 in DNA: TGTGCCAGCAGTTTGTCCGGGACGGTTAACACTGAAGCTTTCTTT. Translation: CASSLSGTVNTEAFF. The genes are TRBV6-5 and TRBJ1-1, with TRBD1 as a possible D gene (5 bases). Trimming stripped 4 bases from V and 2 bases from J, with 14 bases between. Looked up from germline, CDR1 is MNHEY and CDR2 is SVGAGI. The CDR3 totals 15 residues.

This chain's CDR3 is CASSLYDSGGASDTQYF. CDR3 DNA: TGTGCCAGCAGTTTATACGATAGCGGGGGGGCCTCAGATACGCAGTATTTT. The chain couples TRBV28 to TRBJ2-3, with 11 bases that match TRBD2. The V segment lost 1 base and the J segment 4 bases; nucleotides outside the gene matches: 7. CDR3 length: 17 residues. CDR1 and CDR2 (germline): MDHEN, SYDVKM.

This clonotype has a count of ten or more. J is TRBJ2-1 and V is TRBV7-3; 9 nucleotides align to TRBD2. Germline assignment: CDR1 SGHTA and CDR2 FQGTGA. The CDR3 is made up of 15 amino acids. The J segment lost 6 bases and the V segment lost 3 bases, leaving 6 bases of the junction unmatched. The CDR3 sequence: CASSFLAGAINEQFF. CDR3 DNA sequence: TGTGCCAGCAGCTTTTTAGCGGGGGCGATCAATGAGCAGTTCTTC.